The present TCR beta chain was sequenced within a study of identical twins. Study outcomes and limitations: Twin pairs' shared out-of-frame alpha sequences were enriched in low generation probability. Twin pairs had excess sharing that was weaker in beta out-of-frame sequences. Findings came from cross-sectional statistics, without long-term follow-up of donors.

Addition of a universal primer site occurred through template switching, and cDNA carried unique molecular identifiers. TCRdb used MiXCR to reprocess the 5' RACE reads, holding one entry per CDR3 protein. This table holds 1,800,000 or so distinct CDR3 sequences, less than 35% found once. Turning to this clonotype: Its antigen remains unidentified.

Germline CDR1 reads MNHEY; CDR2 reads SVGAGI. V trimming: 7 bases; J trimming: 2 bases; junction bases outside the gene matches: 4. The CDR3 has 15 amino acids. Material: cord blood. The sequence came from a newborn girl in good health. The chain combines TRBV6-5 with TRBJ2-1; 11 bases match TRBD2. The CDR3 DNA reads as TGTGCCAGCACCCTTAGCGGGAGGGCCTACAATGAGCAGTTCTTC. Its protein is CASTLSGRAYNEQFF.